This TCR beta chain was identified in a study of T-cell memory formation after mild COVID-19 (dated by TCRdb to the early 2020s). Regarding the research as a whole: Most TCR sequence clusters were specific to one of the two donors. In a couple of donors, T-cell clones that expanded and contracted after mild COVID-19 were tracked by sequencing TCRalpha and TCRbeta repertoires over time. The cohort was made up of two young adult volunteers, one female and one male, who were previously healthy.

TCRdb lists the instrument as Illumina NovaSeq 6000. cDNA libraries for TCRalpha and TCRbeta were prepared by 5'RACE using constant-segment primers, with sample barcodes and unique molecular identifiers added. Trizol reagent was used to extract RNA from every sample. Library amplification was performed in two PCR steps, and a second sample barcode and Illumina TruSeq adapters were introduced in the second step. Libraries were sequenced on an Illumina NovaSeq with 2 x 150 bp paired-end reads. The study's processing was this. With migec v1.2.7, reads were demultiplexed and then collapsed into UMI-guided consensus sequences. Using mixcr v2.1.11, the UMI consensuses were aligned to TRA and TRB V and J templates and assembled into clonotypes. A clonotype was counted as expanded or contracted only when both edgeR and NoisET called the clonotype significant, with the noise models trained on biological replicates. For edgeR calls, a false discovery rate-adjusted p below 0.01 and a log2 fold-change threshold of 1 were applied. PCA with hierarchical clustering of max-normalized trajectories of the 1000 most abundant clonotypes was used as exploratory dynamics analysis. The CD4 or CD8 phenotype of responding clones was assigned using the separately sequenced CD4+ and CD8+ repertoires. TCRdb reran the public reads through fastp at Q25 and MiXCR, keeping productive beta chains. Identical CDR3 proteins give one entry, which carries the most common genes and DNA. The V and J calls were determined by TCRdb, not by the authors. A total of about 400,000 distinct CDR3 sequences appear in this sample, roughly 26% of them only once. The ten largest clones add up to roughly 8.9% of the sample.

From the cysteine up to the phenylalanine, the CDR3 has a length of 16 residues. The retained sequence is limited to the CDR3, 48 bases, with the frame set at the first base. V is trimmed back by 5 bases and J by 7 bases, and the junction contains 9 bases that no gene match accounts for. CDR1 and CDR2 (SGHTA, FQGNSA) derive from the germline V gene. Ficoll-Paque density gradient centrifugation was used to isolate PBMCs. What the study reported, not specific to this receptor: SARS-CoV-2 specificity was not confirmed for the second-wave clones peaking on day 37. Only a couple of mild cases were covered by the study, and larger cohorts that include severe cases with pre-infection samples were considered necessary. From day 15 to 85, contracting clones showed balanced CD4/CD8 phenotypes, whereas a second wave of clones that expanded from day 15 to 37 leaned towards CD4+. Some responding clones were found in pre-infection memory, which suggests that pre-existing cross-reactive memory T cells took part in the SARS-CoV-2 response. Contracting CD4+ clones were located mainly in the CM and EM memory subsets, whereas CD8+ clones were found to be enriched in EMRA.

This clonotype was picked up a small number of times. There is no known antigen for this receptor. Base qualities are not provided; no much larger clone lies one nucleotide away. Source material: PBMCs or a T cell subset sorted from them (not recorded which). This clonotype originated in an adult woman who had mild COVID-19 (a few samples of this study predate the infection). The sample titles of this study are shuffled in the database, so cell type and time point are left out; the donor was told from shared clones. The chain is made from TRBV7-2 and TRBJ2-7; 15 bases in the junction line up with TRBD2. Here is the DNA: TGTGCCAGCAGCCCAGACGGGACTAGCGGGAGGAGAGAGCAGTACTTC. Protein translation: CASSPDGTSGRREQYF. When the CDR3 is completed using the reference TRBV7-2 and TRBJ2-7 genes on either side, the full variable domain is GAGVSQSPSNKVTEKGKDVELRCDPISGHTALYWYRQSLGQGLEFLIYFQGNSAPDKSGLPSDRFSAERTGGSVSTLTIQRTQQEDSAVYLCASSPDGTSGRREQYFGPGTRLTVT.